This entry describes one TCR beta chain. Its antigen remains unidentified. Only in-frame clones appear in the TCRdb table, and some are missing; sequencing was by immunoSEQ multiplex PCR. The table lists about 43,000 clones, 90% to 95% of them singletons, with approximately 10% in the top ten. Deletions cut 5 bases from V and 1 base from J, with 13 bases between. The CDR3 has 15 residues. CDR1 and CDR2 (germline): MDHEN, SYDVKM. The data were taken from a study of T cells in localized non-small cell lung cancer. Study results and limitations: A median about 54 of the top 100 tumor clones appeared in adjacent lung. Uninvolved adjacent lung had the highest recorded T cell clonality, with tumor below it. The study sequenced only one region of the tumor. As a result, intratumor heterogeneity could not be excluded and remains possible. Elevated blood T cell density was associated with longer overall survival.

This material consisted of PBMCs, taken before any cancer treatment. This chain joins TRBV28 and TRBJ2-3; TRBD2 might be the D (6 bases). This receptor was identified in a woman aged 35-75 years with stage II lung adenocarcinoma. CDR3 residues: CASSQRESGTDTQYF. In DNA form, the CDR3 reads TGTGCCAGCAGTCAACGGGAGTCTGGCACAGATACGCAGTATTTT.